A selection of T cell receptor beta chains follows, all from one sample in a study of T cell repertoires in cytomegalovirus infection. Their cognate antigens are unknown. TCRdb re-called the reads with MiXCR, one entry per CDR3 protein. The sample lists about 360,000 distinct CDR3 sequences, 34% occurring once. The starting material was cultured PBMCs, obtained from culture after CMV antigen stimulation. These receptor sequences come from a human donor in good health (CMV status not recorded). Some clones in this sample may be carry-over from other donors' samples. CDR3s include the opening cysteine and the closing phenylalanine or tryptophan. Fields, in order: J gene, clone size, V gene, D gene, CDR3 DNA, CDR3 protein. A D gene is named only where the DNA matches it firmly. Clone sizes are given selectively: once, few, many, or a class where the clone is expanded.

>TRBJ1-2|NA|TRBV30|TRBD1
TGTGCCTGGAGTGTAGGGACAGGAGTCGATGGCTACACCTTC
CAWSVGTGVDGYTF
>TRBJ2-2|NA|TRBV7-2|NA
TGTGCCAGCAGACAGGGACTACCCAACACCGGGGAGCTGTTTTTT
CASRQGLPNTGELFF
>TRBJ1-2|NA|TRBV3-1|NA
TGTGCCAGCAGCCAAGAATCTGGCTACACCTTC
CASSQESGYTF
>TRBJ2-3|few|TRBV12-3/TRBV12-4|NA
TGTGCCAGCACCCTCTGGGGCACAGATACGCAGTATTTT
CASTLWGTDTQYF
>TRBJ1-2|many|TRBV12-3/TRBV12-4|TRBD1
TGTGCCAGCAGACCGGGACAGGGCGGGCAAGGCTACACCTTC
CASRPGQGGQGYTF
>TRBJ1-3|few|TRBV6-1|NA
TGTGCCAGCAGTCGAACGGGGGGCGGAAACACCATATATTTT
CASSRTGGGNTIYF
>TRBJ1-1|few|TRBV6-2/TRBV6-3|NA
TGTGCCAGCAGTAGCGGGACTGCCCAGGCCCACGAAGCTTTCTTT
CASSSGTAQAHEAFF
>TRBJ2-1|many|TRBV7-2|TRBD2
TGTGCCAGCAGCGCCCGAGGGACTAGCGGGAGCGATGAGCAGTTCTTC
CASSARGTSGSDEQFF
>TRBJ2-2|NA|TRBV11-2|TRBD1
TGTGCCAGCAGCTTTATGGGTTTTCTGGGACAGGGGGCCTCGAACACCGGGGAGCTGTTTTTT
CASSFMGFLGQGASNTGELFF
>TRBJ2-3|few|TRBV19|NA
TGTGCCAGTAGTACCCAGTGGGGGACAGATACGCAGTATTTT
CASSTQWGTDTQYF
>TRBJ2-7|NA|TRBV28|TRBD2
TGTGCCAGCAGTTTCAACTACCTAGCGGGAGAAGCGGATAGGGAGCAGTACTTC
CASSFNYLAGEADREQYF
>TRBJ2-1|NA|TRBV28|NA
TGTGCCAGCACCCGGCACTCCTACAATGAGCAGTTCTTC
CASTRHSYNEQFF
>TRBJ1-1|once|TRBV25-1|TRBD1
TGTGCCAGCAGAAAGACAGGGTGGGCGGCTGAAGCTTTCTTT
CASRKTGWAAEAFF
>TRBJ1-1|NA|TRBV14|NA
TGTGCCAGCAGGGCCTTGGGGGACACTGAAGCTTTCTTT
CASRALGDTEAFF
>TRBJ1-1|NA|TRBV12-3/TRBV12-4|NA
TGTGCCAGCAGCTCGAAACACCGGGCCATGAACACTGAAGCTTTCTTT
CASSSKHRAMNTEAFF
>TRBJ1-4|NA|TRBV30|TRBD1
TGTGCCTGGAGCCGGACAGGGGGGAGGGAAAAACTGTTTTTT
CAWSRTGGREKLFF
>TRBJ2-1|NA|TRBV3-1|NA
TGTGCCAGCAGCCAGGAAACCTGGGGGGAGCAGTTCTTC
CASSQETWGEQFF
>TRBJ2-1|many|TRBV7-2|NA
TGTGCCAGCAGCTTAGCGACAGGCCGTTACAATGAGCAGTTCTTC
CASSLATGRYNEQFF
>TRBJ2-3|few|TRBV7-2|TRBD1
TGTGCCAGCAGTCGCCTGGGACAGCGCACAGATACGCAGTATTTT
CASSRLGQRTDTQYF
>TRBJ2-1|NA|TRBV5-1|NA
TGCGCCAGCAGCTTAGGTAATGAGGGGGGATCCAATGAGCAGTTCTTC
CASSLGNEGGSNEQFF
>TRBJ1-6|few|TRBV7-9|NA
TGTGCCAGCAGCTTAGGGCAGCCTAATTCACCCCTCCACTTT
CASSLGQPNSPLHF
>TRBJ1-4|NA|TRBV7-9|NA
TGTGCCAGCAGCGACGAAGGGAATTTACCCTGGGAAAAACTGTTTTTT
CASSDEGNLPWEKLFF
>TRBJ1-4|few|TRBV28|NA
TGTGCCAGCAGCCCGAGACTGGGAGGAGGCGAAAAACTGTTTTTT
CASSPRLGGGEKLFF
>TRBJ1-5|many|TRBV7-2|NA
TGTGCCAGCAGCAGGAACGCTCTAGGCAATCAGCCCCAGCATTTT
CASSRNALGNQPQHF
>TRBJ1-2|NA|TRBV7-9|NA
TGTGCCAGCAGCCCCCCGACAGGAGAAGACTATGGCTACACCTTC
CASSPPTGEDYGYTF
>TRBJ2-2|many|TRBV7-2|TRBD1
TGTGCCAGCAGCCGGGGACAGGGGCGATCCGGGGAGCTGTTTTTT
CASSRGQGRSGELFF
>TRBJ2-1|few|TRBV19|NA
TGTGCCGTCGGTTTGGGGGGCTCGAGCTCCTACAATGAGCAGTTCTTC
CAVGLGGSSSYNEQFF
>TRBJ2-1|NA|TRBV12-5|NA
TGTGCTAGTGGTTTGGTAGGGGGAGCGGGAAGGTCCTACAATGAGCAGTTCTTC
CASGLVGGAGRSYNEQFF
>TRBJ2-5|once|TRBV12-3/TRBV12-4|NA
TGTGCCAGCAGACCCGGGGATCGGGCCCAGTACTTC
CASRPGDRAQYF
>TRBJ1-4|few|TRBV12-3/TRBV12-4|TRBD1
TGTGCCAGCAGTTTGGAGGGACAGAGGAATGAAAAACTGTTTTTT
CASSLEGQRNEKLFF
>TRBJ2-5|few|TRBV5-4|NA
TGTGCCAGCAGCTTGCCGGGAACCATTCAAGAGACCCAGTACTTC
CASSLPGTIQETQYF
>TRBJ2-1|NA|TRBV6-1|TRBD2
TGTGCCAGCAGCACGCGGGAGGCCCGCTCCTACAATGAGCAGTTCTTC
CASSTREARSYNEQFF
>TRBJ2-1|few|TRBV5-4|TRBD2
TGTGCCAGCAGCTTGAAACTAGCGGGATTTCCTGAGCAGTTCTTC
CASSLKLAGFPEQFF
>TRBJ1-5|many|TRBV27|NA
TGTGCCACGGGACACGCCGGCAATCAGCCCCAGCATTTT
CATGHAGNQPQHF
>TRBJ1-1|few|TRBV20-1|NA
TGCAGTGCTAGAGATTTTGGGCCCGCCTCTGAAGCTTTCTTT
CSARDFGPASEAFF
>TRBJ2-5|NA|TRBV6-1|TRBD1
TGTGCCAGCAGTGAAAGGCAGGGGGCCTTTGAGACCCAGTACTTC
CASSERQGAFETQYF
>TRBJ2-5|few|TRBV7-8|NA
TGTGCCAGCAGCTTAGATCCGGGGTCCCAAGAGACCCAGTACTTC
CASSLDPGSQETQYF
>TRBJ1-1|NA|TRBV6-2/TRBV6-3|TRBD1
TGTGCCAGCACCATAGGTGGGACAGCGAACACTGAAGCTTTCTTT
CASTIGGTANTEAFF
>TRBJ1-4|NA|TRBV4-1|NA
TGCGCCAGCAGCACGGAACAGCTCCCTAATGAAAAACTGTTTTTT
CASSTEQLPNEKLFF
>TRBJ2-5|NA|TRBV11-2|NA
TGTGCCAGCAGCTTAGACACACCCGGGGCCCAGTACTTC
CASSLDTPGAQYF